This TCR beta chain comes out of a study of T cells in Graves' hyperthyroidism and ophthalmopathy. Study-level information: At initial diagnosis, before any treatment had begun, peripheral blood was obtained.

This clonotype was counted between two and nine times. Uncontrolled infection, other autoimmune disease, pregnancy or lactation disqualified patients from enrolment. Diagnostic assessment was based on clinical symptoms, serum thyroxine and TRAb, thyroid ultrasound and orbital computed tomography. The V end was cut by 0 bases, the J end by 0 bases, with 12 bases between. CDR1 is SGHDN and CDR2 is FVKESK in the germline V gene. The CDR3 runs 18 residues. What was amplified from RNA transcripts were TCR beta CDR3 regions. TCR CDR3 underwent first-round RT-PCR with the HTBI primer set. TCRdb processed the multiplex PCR reads anew with MiXCR; each CDR3 protein has one entry. In the table there are about 640,000 distinct CDR3 sequences, under 25% of which are singletons.

The sequence was obtained from a young man with Graves' ophthalmopathy. Sequenced material: blood. The V gene is TRBV14, the J gene TRBJ2-6; D unclear. CDR3 residues: CASSQDSLLFSGANVLTF. CDR3 nucleotide sequence: TGTGCCAGCAGCCAAGACAGCCTACTTTTCTCTGGGGCCAACGTCCTGACTTTC.